The 26 T cell receptor beta chains below all came from one sample that was sequenced in a study of tumor-infiltrating lymphocytes in primary liver carcinoma. Making TCR beta cDNA involved approximately 520 ng total RNA and a constant-region primer. Three-round nested multiplex PCR performed with slightly modified ARM-PCR produced the TCR beta libraries. In the first two PCR rounds, TRBV1-TRBV30 forward primers were paired with a C-beta reverse primer, and each round lasted 10 cycles. TCRdb reanalysed the multiplex PCR reads using MiXCR and keeps one entry per CDR3 protein. The repertoire holds about 320,000 distinct CDR3 sequences, 65% seen once, with approximately 9% in the top ten. Germline DNA was extracted alongside blood RNA, which was obtained from unsorted whole blood. Material: peripheral blood. These receptors all stem from a man aged 40-55 years with primary liver carcinoma and hepatitis B virus infection.

This clonotype has at least ten counts. The chain combines TRBV6-1 with TRBJ1-5, with D possibly being TRBD1 (5 bases). The V gene lost 1 base and the J gene lost 7 bases, with 11 bases spanning the gap. Germline assignment: CDR1 MNHNS and CDR2 SASEGT. The CDR3 loop spans 14 amino acids. CDR3 in amino acids: CASSEGQGAQPQHF. CDR3 nucleotides: TGTGCCAGCAGTGAAGGTCAGGGCGCCCAGCCCCAGCATTTT.

Points on this clonotype: A much larger clone differs by one base, so this may be a read error. This chain joins TRBV6-2 or TRBV6-3 and TRBJ2-7; tentatively, D is TRBD2 (6 bases). Germline V gives CDR1 MNHEY, CDR2 SVGEGT. The CDR3 is 11 residues long. V was trimmed by 5 bases and J by 7 bases, leaving 9 bases between them. The CDR3 DNA sequence: TGTGCCAGCAGTGGGACTCGGGAGCAGTACTTC. Translating gives CASSGTREQYF.

On this clonotype itself: Being one base from a much bigger clone, this may be a read error. This CDR3 is missing its conserved last phenylalanine or tryptophan, likely due to a read error. J is TRBJ2-7 and V is TRBV29-1; D perhaps matches TRBD1 (6 bases). Trimming took off 0 bases at V and 4 bases at J, with 16 bases between the two ends. In germline, CDR1 is SQVTM, CDR2 ANQGSEA. The CDR3 totals 15 residues. The CDR3 nucleotides read TGCAGCGTTGAAGATACAACAGGGCCTGAATACGAGCAGTACCTC. This encodes CSVEDTTGPEYEQYL.

This clonotype appeared many times. This chain joins TRBV5-5 and TRBJ2-1, with a possible D match to TRBD1 (6 bases). This CDR3 comprises 13 residues. Trimming took 3 bases from V and 10 from J, leaving 14 bases between them. CDR1 and CDR2 from the germline V gene are SGHKS and YYEKEE (reference sequence). CDR3 in amino acids: CASSWGHFGEQFF. In DNA, the CDR3 is TGTGCCAGCAGCTGGGGACATTTTGGGGAGCAGTTCTTC.

In the case of this clonotype: Since no conserved phenylalanine or tryptophan closes the CDR3, a read error is the likely cause. Because the CDR3's place on the DNA is in doubt, the DNA is left out and the CDR3 is given as listed by TCRdb. The chain recombines TRBV4-3 with TRBJ1-5. From its first to its last residue, the CDR3 has 13 amino acids. Germline V gene data show CDR1 as LGHNA and CDR2 as YSLEER. The CDR3 reads CASSQDRSQPHHL.

Comment on this clonotype: The CDR3 end shows no conserved phenylalanine or tryptophan, and so a read error is likely. This chain uses TRBV6-1 with TRBJ1-2; 8 nucleotides line up with TRBD1. The CDR3 has 15 amino acids. The V gene end was trimmed by 6 bases and the J gene end by 4 bases; junction bases not matched to a gene: 10. The germline V gene has CDR1 MNHNS and CDR2 SASEGT. The DNA for the CDR3 is TGTGCCAGCAGCGGTGGGACAGGAAGCGCCTATGGCTACACCCTC. Translated: CASSGGTGSAYGYTL.

As regards this clonotype: This may arise from a read error, as a much more abundant clone is one base away. This rearrangement joins TRBV6-1 to TRBJ1-5; D perhaps matches TRBD1 (5 bases). This CDR3 is 15 amino acids long. The germline V gene encodes CDR1 MNHNS and CDR2 SASEGT. As DNA, the CDR3 is TGTGCCAGCAGTGAAGCGGGGGGAAGCAATCGGCCCCAGCATTTT. Translating gives CASSEAGGSNRPQHF.

This clonotype was recorded a few times. The CDR3 bases are TGTGCCTGGGGGACAGGGGTTTCCTACGAGCAGTACTTC. Protein product: CAWGTGVSYEQYF. This sequence joins TRBV30 and TRBJ2-7; TRBD1 matches at 10 bases. From germline, CDR1 is GTSNPN and CDR2 SVGIG (reference sequence). V trimming: 5 bases; J trimming: 1 base; junction bases outside the gene matches: 2. CDR3 length: 13 residues.

This clonotype is a singleton in its sample. At one end, the junction sequence differs from germline, possibly due to a read error. The chain carries TRBV14 and TRBJ1-6; no definite D call. In germline, CDR1 is SGHDN, CDR2 FVKESK. The CDR3 is 14 residues long. The CDR3 region has the DNA TGTGCCAACAGCCAGAGATTCGGGAATTCACCCCTCCACTTT. Protein product: CANSQRFGNSPLHF.

In this sample, this clonotype turned up many times. The chain employs TRBV29-1 and TRBJ2-5; TRBD1 aligns across 8 bases. CDR3 length: 13 residues. Per germline, CDR1 SQVTM and CDR2 ANQGSEA. The trim removed 4 bases at V and 4 bases at J, leaving 5 bases unmatched. CDR3 amino acids: CSVARGRGETQYF. CDR3 nucleotide sequence: TGCAGCGTTGCCAGGGGGCGCGGAGAGACCCAGTACTTC.

Turning to this clonotype: Being one base from a much bigger clone, this may be a read error. The gene calls are TRBV4-3 and TRBJ2-1, with D uncertain. The CDR3 sequence is 14 residues long. CDR1 is LGHNA and CDR2 is YSLEER in the germline V gene. Trimming pared 5 bases from V and 8 bases from J, leaving 16 bases between. As DNA, the CDR3 is TGCGCCAGCAGCGGGGAAGGATCCTTCGATGAGCAGTTCTTC. Translating it yields CASSGEGSFDEQFF.

As for this clonotype: A clone one base away is much larger, so this may be a read error. The rearrangement links TRBV14 to TRBJ2-2, with D possibly called TRBD1 or TRBD2 (5 bases each). This CDR3 comprises 14 residues. Germline assignment: CDR1 SGHDN and CDR2 FVKESK. DNA for the CDR3: TGTGCCAGCAGCCAAGTCATTGGGGCCGGGGTGCTGTTTTTT. It yields the protein CASSQVIGAGVLFF.

This clonotype was seen a handful of times. The chain is built from TRBV7-9 and TRBJ2-7; unclear D gene. Trimming took 2 bases from V and 4 from J, leaving 9 bases between them. Germline CDR1 reads SEHNR; CDR2 reads FQNEAQ (reference sequence). This CDR3 is 13 amino acids long. This CDR3 reads CASSLNSVYEQYF. The CDR3 DNA reads as TGTGCCAGCAGCTTAAACAGCGTTTACGAGCAGTACTTC.

There are many counts of this clonotype. This chain links TRBV6-6 with TRBJ2-2; D remains unclear. The length of the CDR3 is 13 residues. CDR1 is MNHNY, CDR2 SVGAGI, per germline (reference sequence). V was clipped by 8 bases and J by 0 bases, with 7 bases between them. The CDR3 is CASSSSNTGELFF. CDR3 in DNA: TGTGCCAGCTCGTCGTCGAACACCGGGGAGCTGTTTTTT.

This clonotype was seen only once. This may stem from a read error, because a much larger clone lies one nucleotide away. J is TRBJ2-7 and V is TRBV6-2 or TRBV6-3; possible D gene TRBD1, 6 bases. The CDR3 runs 12 residues. The germline V gene encodes CDR1 MNHEY and CDR2 SVGEGT. Trimming removed 7 bases at V and 4 bases at J, with 11 bases between. Written as DNA, the CDR3 is TGTGCCAGCATATCCGGACAGTACGAGCAGTACTTC. This codes for CASISGQYEQYF.

This clonotype showed up many times. The chain carries TRBV6-6 and TRBJ1-5, with 7 nucleotides matching TRBD1. The CDR3 sequence is 14 residues long. Germline lookup yields CDR1 MNHNY and CDR2 SVGAGI (reference sequence). J was trimmed by 4 bases and V by 6 bases; bases with no gene match: 6. CDR3 loop: CASRAGQSNQPQHF. CDR3 nucleotides: TGTGCCAGCAGAGCGGGACAGTCTAATCAGCCCCAGCATTTT.

The chain links TRBV20-1 to TRBJ2-1, with 8 nucleotides matching TRBD2. The V segment lost 2 bases and the J segment 2 bases; nucleotides outside the gene matches: 2. The CDR3 runs 14 residues. Germline-derived CDR1 and CDR2 are DFQATT and SNEGSKA (reference sequence). This chain's CDR3 is CSARPSGPYNEQFF. CDR3 in DNA: TGCAGTGCTAGACCTAGCGGGCCCTACAATGAGCAGTTCTTC.

This clonotype was found many times. This chain links TRBV12-3 or TRBV12-4 with TRBJ1-1, with D perhaps TRBD1 (5 bases). Trimming shortened V by 6 bases and J by 5 bases, and 19 bases separated the two germline ends. The CDR3 has 15 amino acids. CDR3 nucleotide sequence: TGTGCCAGCAGGGAGACAGAAGGGAGGGGAACTGAAGCTTTCTTT. It is translated as CASRETEGRGTEAFF.

The chain recombines TRBV4-2 with TRBJ2-7; D is perhaps TRBD2 (6 bases). This CDR3 comprises 13 residues. From germline, CDR1 is LGHNA and CDR2 YNFKEQ. V was shortened by 4 bases and J by 5 bases, with 12 bases between the two germline ends. The CDR3 spells CASSPGLTDEQYF. In DNA, the CDR3 is TGTGCCAGCAGCCCAGGACTAACTGACGAGCAGTACTTC.

Notes on this clonotype: A much larger clone differs from this one at a single base, so this may be a read error. The chain uses TRBV6-2 or TRBV6-3 and TRBJ2-7, with 12 nucleotides matching TRBD2. The CDR3 consists of 15 residues. Germline CDR1 reads MNHEY; CDR2 reads SVGEGT. V was clipped by 4 bases and J by 10 bases; unmatched bases: 11. CDR3 loop: CASSSTSGRGSDQYF. In DNA form, the CDR3 reads TGTGCCAGCAGTTCGACTAGCGGGAGAGGGAGCGATCAGTACTTC.

The genes are TRBV5-5 and TRBJ1-1, with D perhaps TRBD1 (5 bases). V was pared by 9 bases and J by 1 base, with 13 bases between. Germline V gene data show CDR1 as SGHKS and CDR2 as YYEKEE (reference sequence). The CDR3 spans 13 residues. The CDR3 bases are TGTGCCAACACTCATAGGGGGAACACTGAAGCTTTCTTT. This gives the protein CANTHRGNTEAFF.

Ten or more counts support this clonotype. This chain joins TRBV6-2 or TRBV6-3 and TRBJ2-3; D is uncertain. The V and J ends lost 0 bases and 7 bases respectively, with 23 bases between them. Per germline, CDR1 MNHEY and CDR2 SVGEGT. CDR3 length: 18 residues. As DNA, the CDR3 is TGTGCCAGCAGTTACTCGAATTTGTTATCAGCGATTGTGAATACGCAGTATTTT. Residues: CASSYSNLLSAIVNTQYF.

The chain has TRBV7-9 and TRBJ2-2; 10 bases are shared with TRBD1. With V trimmed by 5 bases and J by 1 base, 7 bases remained unmatched. The CDR3 spans 17 residues. The germline V gene encodes CDR1 SEHNR and CDR2 FQNEAQ (reference sequence). The chain's CDR3 is CASSQRQGALNTGELFF. The DNA for the CDR3 is TGTGCCAGCAGCCAAAGACAGGGGGCGCTGAACACCGGGGAGCTGTTTTTT.

This clonotype appeared many times. The V call is TRBV12-3 or TRBV12-4, the J call TRBJ2-3, with 7 bases fitting TRBD2. Losses at the gene ends were 5 bases for V and 1 base for J; bases not matched to a gene: 12. This CDR3 is built from 17 residues. The CDR3 region is CASSLRVSGTRTDTQYF. CDR3 nucleotide sequence: TGTGCCAGCAGTCTACGCGTCAGCGGGACCCGCACAGATACGCAGTATTTT.

Comment on this clonotype: No conserved phenylalanine or tryptophan ends this CDR3, so it is likely a read error. V and J are TRBV11-2 and TRBJ2-1; a possible D gene is TRBD2 (5 bases). This CDR3 has 15 amino acids. V lost 0 bases to trimming and J lost 4 bases, with 10 bases between them. Germline V gene lookup returns CDR1 SGHAT and CDR2 FQNNGV. The CDR3 bases are TGTGCCAGCAGCTTAGAGGGGAGTAAATACAATGAGCAGTTCATC. This gives the protein CASSLEGSKYNEQFI.

This clonotype was found many times. V usage is TRBV6-2 or TRBV6-3 and J usage is TRBJ2-5; unclear D gene. From germline, CDR1 is MNHEY and CDR2 SVGEGT. The CDR3 has 14 amino acids. V lost 7 bases, J lost 1 base, and 13 bases lay in between. DNA for the CDR3: TGTGCCAGCACCCGAGGCCCATTCCAAGAGACCCAGTACTTC. Residues: CASTRGPFQETQYF.